The entry that follows covers one T cell receptor beta chain sequence. Antigen: not known. Repertoires were generated with immunoSEQ multiplex PCR, while TCRdb's copy carries only in-frame clones and drops some. The data show about 130,000 clones, around nine tenths seen once. This CDR3 has 12 amino acids. Germline-derived CDR1 and CDR2 are WSHSY and SAAADI. V was clipped by 2 bases and J by 6 bases, with 5 bases between them. The data were taken from a study of graft-versus-host responses after intestinal transplantation. Study-level results: Some GvH clones appeared in ileal mucosa or blood before recipient bone marrow.

The source material was unstimulated CD4+ T cells sorted from spleen or lymph node cells, sampled before intestinal transplant. The sequence came from a human donor who received an intestinal transplant. The rearrangement joins TRBV10-2 to TRBJ1-3; D gene ambiguous. The CDR3 here is CASSEVPNTIYF. CDR3 coding DNA: TGCGCCAGCAGTGAGGTCCCAAACACCATATATTTT.